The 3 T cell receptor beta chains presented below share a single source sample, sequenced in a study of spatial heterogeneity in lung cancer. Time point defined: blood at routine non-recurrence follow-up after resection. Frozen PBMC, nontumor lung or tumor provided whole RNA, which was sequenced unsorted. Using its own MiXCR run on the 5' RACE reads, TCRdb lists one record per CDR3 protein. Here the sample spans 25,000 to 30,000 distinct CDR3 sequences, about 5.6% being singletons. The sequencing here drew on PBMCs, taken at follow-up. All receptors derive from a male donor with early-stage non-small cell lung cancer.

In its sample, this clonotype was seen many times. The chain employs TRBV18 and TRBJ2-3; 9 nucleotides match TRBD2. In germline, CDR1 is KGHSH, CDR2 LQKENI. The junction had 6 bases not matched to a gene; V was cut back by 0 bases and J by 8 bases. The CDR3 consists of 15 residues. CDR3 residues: CASSPPGTSIVTQYF. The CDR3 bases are TGTGCCAGCTCACCACCGGGGACTAGCATCGTTACGCAGTATTTT.

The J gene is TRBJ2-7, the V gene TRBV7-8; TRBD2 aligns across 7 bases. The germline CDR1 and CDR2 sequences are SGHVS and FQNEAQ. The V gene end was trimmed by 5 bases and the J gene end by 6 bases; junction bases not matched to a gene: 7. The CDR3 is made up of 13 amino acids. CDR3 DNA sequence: TGTGCCAGCAGCGCCCAGCGGGATCGCGAGCAGTACGTC. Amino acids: CASSAQRDREQYV.

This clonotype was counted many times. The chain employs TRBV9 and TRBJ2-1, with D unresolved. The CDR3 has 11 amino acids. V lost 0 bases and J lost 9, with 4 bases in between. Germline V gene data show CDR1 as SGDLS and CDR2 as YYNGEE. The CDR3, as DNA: TGTGCCAGCAGCGTAGCCGGTGAGCAGTTCTTC. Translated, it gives CASSVAGEQFF.